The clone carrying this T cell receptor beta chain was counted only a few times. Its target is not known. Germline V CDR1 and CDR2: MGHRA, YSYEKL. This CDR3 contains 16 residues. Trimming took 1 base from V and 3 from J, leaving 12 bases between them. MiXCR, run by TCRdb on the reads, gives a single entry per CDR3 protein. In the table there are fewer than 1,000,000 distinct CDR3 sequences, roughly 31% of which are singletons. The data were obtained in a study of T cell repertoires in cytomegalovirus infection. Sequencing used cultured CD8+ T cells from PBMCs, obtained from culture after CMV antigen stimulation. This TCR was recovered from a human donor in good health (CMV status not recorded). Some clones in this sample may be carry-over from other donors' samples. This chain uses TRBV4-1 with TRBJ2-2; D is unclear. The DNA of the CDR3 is TGCGCCAGCAGCCAAGTATGGTCTATGGACACCGGGGAGCTGTTTTTT. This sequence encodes CASSQVWSMDTGELFF.